Listed here are 6 T cell receptor beta chains from one sample, sequenced in a study of blood T cell repertoires in COVID-19. Here immunoSEQ multiplex PCR was the method, and the copy in TCRdb shows in-frame clones only, minus some. The repertoire holds roughly 500,000 clones, with 89% as singletons. Sequenced input: peripheral blood. Receptors were obtained from a young man with COVID-19, enrolled during active disease.

The chain links TRBV25-1 to TRBJ1-1, with 7 bases matching TRBD1. The CDR3 sequence is 13 residues long. The V gene's germline CDR1 is MGHDK and CDR2 SYGVNS. V shed 8 bases and J 5 bases; nucleotides not matched to a gene: 8. CDR3 coding DNA: TGTGCCAGCGCACAGGGGCTGGGGACTGAAGCTTTCTTT. It encodes CASAQGLGTEAFF.

The V call is TRBV6-1, the J call TRBJ2-7; the D gene is possibly TRBD1 (5 bases). Deletions cut 0 bases from V and 1 base from J, with 7 bases between. Germline V gene sequence: CDR1 MNHNS, CDR2 SASEGT. The length of the CDR3 is 14 residues. The CDR3: CASSEAQGSYEQYF. For the CDR3, the DNA is TGTGCCAGCAGTGAAGCGCAGGGATCCTACGAGCAGTACTTC.

This clone came up a few times. The genes are TRBV2 and TRBJ2-2; no definite D call. The CDR3 runs to 13 residues. Germline CDR1 reads SNHLY; CDR2 reads FYNNEI. V gave up 6 bases and J gave up 4 bases, with 9 bases separating them. The chain's CDR3 is CASRARSTGELFF. DNA of the CDR3: TGTGCCAGCAGGGCCCGCAGCACCGGGGAGCTGTTTTTT.

The J gene is TRBJ2-7, the V gene TRBV29-1, with 8 positions matching TRBD2. From germline, CDR1 is SQVTM and CDR2 ANQGSEA. The length of the CDR3 is 15 residues. In DNA form, the CDR3 reads TGCAGTGCAACCCCCAGCGGGGGAGGCTACTACGAGCAGTACTTC. Translation gives CSATPSGGGYYEQYF.

The chain carries TRBV7-9 and TRBJ1-1, with unresolved D. This CDR3 comprises 14 residues. Germline V lookup: CDR1 SEHNR, CDR2 FQNEAQ (reference sequence). V dropped 7 bases and J dropped 3 bases, with 15 bases sitting between them. The CDR3 here is CASTISEGHTEAFF. CDR3 in DNA: TGTGCCAGCACCATTTCGGAGGGTCACACTGAAGCTTTCTTT.

The chain is built from TRBV11-3 and TRBJ2-7, with 9 bases lining up with TRBD2. Trimming at V came to 0 bases and at J to 6 bases, leaving 6 bases not matched to a gene. Per the germline V gene, CDR1 is SGHNT and CDR2 is YENEEA. CDR3 length: 15 residues. CDR3 in DNA: TGTGCCAGCAGCTTAGATTTGGCTAGCGGGACCGAGCAGTACTTC. Its translation: CASSLDLASGTEQYF.